The sequence of this TCR beta chain was determined in a study of CD8+ T cells in alopecia areata. Broader study findings: Mice showed clearer TCR sharing than patients did, a gap that was possibly HLA-related.

The treatment was: oral pan-JAK inhibitor, 5-10 mg twice daily. Following extraction, RNA underwent reverse transcription to cDNA, which served as the sequencing template. Sequenced by immunoSEQ multiplex PCR; TCRdb stores in-frame clones only, minus some. The data show some 100,000 clones, roughly 60% seen once. With 3 bases removed from V and 12 bases from J, the gap between germline ends came to 9 bases. Germline lookup yields CDR1 SGHNT and CDR2 YYREEE (reference sequence). This CDR3 is built from 11 residues. In regard to this clone: As yet, its antigen is unknown.

This sequence was found in a human donor with alopecia areata. The material was CD8+ T cells sorted from blood, obtained at week 4, from a patient treated with tofacitinib. The rearrangement joins TRBV5-4 to TRBJ1-4; a possible D gene is TRBD1 (5 bases). The CDR3 bases are TGTGCCAGCAGCTGGAGGGGCGAACTGTTTTTT. The encoded protein is CASSWRGELFF.